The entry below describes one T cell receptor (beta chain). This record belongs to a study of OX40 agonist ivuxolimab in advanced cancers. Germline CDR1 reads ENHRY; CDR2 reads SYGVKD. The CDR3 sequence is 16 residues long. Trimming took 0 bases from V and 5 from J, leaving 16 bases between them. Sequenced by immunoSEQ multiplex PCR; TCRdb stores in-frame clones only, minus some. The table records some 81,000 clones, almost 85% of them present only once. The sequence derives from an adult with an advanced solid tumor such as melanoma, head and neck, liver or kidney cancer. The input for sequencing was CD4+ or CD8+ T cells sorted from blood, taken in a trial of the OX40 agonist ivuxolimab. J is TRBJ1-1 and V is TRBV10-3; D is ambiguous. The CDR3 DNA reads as TGTGCCATCAGTGAGTCGGGTGGGCAGCCAAGGACTGAAGCTTTCTTT. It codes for CAISESGGQPRTEAFF.